The table lists the clone carrying this T cell receptor (beta chain) with a few counts. What it binds is not known. Unique molecular identifiers tagged individual cDNA molecules. One entry per CDR3 protein, called by TCRdb with MiXCR from the 5' RACE reads. Among some 59,000 distinct CDR3 sequences listed, 10% were seen once. These data come from a study of early T cells in non-severe SARS-CoV-2 infection. Study-level information: Chains were unpaired, as sequencing was done on bulk RNA from unsorted whole blood. Study-wide results and caveats: VDJdb-based matching was biased toward anti-spike CD8 responses and missed private and CD4 specificities.

CDR1 and CDR2 from the germline V gene are SGHAT and FQNNGV. Trimming stripped 2 bases from V and 4 bases from J, with 17 bases between. This CDR3 contains 17 residues. The TCR originated in an adult who was a healthcare worker with PCR-confirmed SARS-CoV-2 infection or an uninfected control (not recorded which). This chain joins TRBV11-2 and TRBJ2-2; D is uncertain. The sample consisted of whole blood. The CDR3 region is CASSLQLRITSTGELFF. As DNA, the CDR3 is TGTGCCAGCAGCTTACAGTTGAGGATCACCAGCACCGGGGAGCTGTTTTTT.